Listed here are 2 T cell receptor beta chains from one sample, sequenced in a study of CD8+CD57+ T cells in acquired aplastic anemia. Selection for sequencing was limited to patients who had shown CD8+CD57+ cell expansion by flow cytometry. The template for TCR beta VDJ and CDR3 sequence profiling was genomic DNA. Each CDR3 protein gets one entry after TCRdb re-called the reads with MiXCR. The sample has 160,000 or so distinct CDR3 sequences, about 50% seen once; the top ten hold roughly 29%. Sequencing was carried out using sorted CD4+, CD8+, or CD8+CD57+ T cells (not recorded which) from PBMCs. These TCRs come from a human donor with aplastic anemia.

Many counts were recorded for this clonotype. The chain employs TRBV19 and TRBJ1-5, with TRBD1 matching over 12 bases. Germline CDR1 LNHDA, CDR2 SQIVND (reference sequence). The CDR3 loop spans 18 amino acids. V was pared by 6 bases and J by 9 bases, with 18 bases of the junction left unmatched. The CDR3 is CASSLRDRGRAGLGPQHF. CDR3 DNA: TGTGCCAGTAGCTTACGGGACAGGGGGCGGGCGGGCTTAGGGCCCCAGCATTTT.

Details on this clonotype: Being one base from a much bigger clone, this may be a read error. CDR3 coding DNA: TGTGCCAGCAGCGGCGGAGTATTGGATGGGCAGTTCTTC. Its translation is CASSGGVLDGQFF. The chain employs TRBV9 and TRBJ2-1; D remains ambiguous. Deletions cut 3 bases from V and 12 bases from J, with 16 bases between. This CDR3 is 13 amino acids long. CDR1 and CDR2 (germline): SGDLS, YYNGEE.